The present entry profiles one T cell receptor (beta chain) with its context. Antigen unknown. This specimen comes from a study of cytomegalovirus exposure and HLA in healthy donors. Points from the study as a whole: There were some public TCRs occurring in many donors, but most TCR sequences were rare.

The PCR had 60 Vbeta and 13 Jbeta primers. Produced via immunoSEQ multiplex PCR; TCRdb's table is partial and in-frame only. Its listing shows about 51,000 clones. CDR1 is SGHDN, CDR2 FVKESK, per germline. V lost 6 bases, J lost 5 bases, and 5 bases stayed unmatched. The CDR3 runs 13 residues. Sequenced sample: PBMCs. The receptor was derived from a man in his forties in good health and CMV-seropositive. The V gene is TRBV14, the J gene TRBJ1-1; 8 positions match TRBD1. CDR3 amino acids: CASSLQGDTEAFF. CDR3 bases: TGTGCCAGCAGTCTACAGGGGGATACTGAAGCTTTCTTT.